This entry concerns a single TCR beta chain. Its antigen is as yet unknown. With 60 Vbeta and 13 Jbeta primers, the PCR was carried out. This table comes from immunoSEQ multiplex PCR, and its TCRdb copy is limited to in-frame clones, with some not included. The repertoire consists of 120,000 or so clones, with 80% to 85% occurring once and the leading ten covering approximately 2.1%. The sample comes from a study of cytomegalovirus exposure and HLA in healthy donors. Points from the study as a whole: A classifier reportedly called cytomegalovirus status with high sensitivity and specificity. As a later analysis revealed, most CMV-associated TCR beta chains appeared HLA-restricted. TCR beta sequences reportedly predicted most subjects' HLA-A and HLA-B alleles accurately.

The CDR3 loop spans 14 amino acids. V was clipped by 4 bases and J by 5 bases, with 13 bases between them. Germline lookup yields CDR1 SNHLY and CDR2 FYNNEI. The specimen was PBMCs. This sequence was found in a man aged 25-45 years in good health and CMV-seronegative. The V gene is TRBV2, the J gene TRBJ2-3, with D perhaps TRBD2 (5 bases). CDR3 nucleotides: TGTGCCAGCAGTGCCAGGATCGCGGGAGATACGCAGTATTTT. Encoded protein: CASSARIAGDTQYF.